The subject of this entry is one TCR beta chain. The antigen is undetermined. The CDR3 totals 13 residues. Germline values: CDR1 SGHTA, CDR2 FQGTGA. V lost 2 bases and J lost 10, with 14 bases in between. Treatment reported: approximately 10-day PBMC culture with coronavirus spike peptide pools or control peptides (ViraFEST assay). Harvesting of the unexposed donor's CD4+ T cells predated the COVID-19 pandemic (2011-2018). This sample was taken from a study of vaccination and CD4 T cells after COVID-19. The study sequenced cultured CD4+ T cell DNA using the Oncomine TCR Beta short-read assay. Genomic DNA was isolated from CD4+ T cells that had been cultured. TCRdb redid the calling of the PCR reads with MiXCR, one entry per CDR3 protein. The table has thousands of distinct CDR3 sequences, 28% seen once.

This sequence originates from a human donor in good health. The V gene is TRBV7-3, the J gene TRBJ1-1; unclear D gene. Specimen: CD4+ T cells from blood, cultured in vitro. CDR3 region: CASSLGSRLGAFF. The CDR3 DNA sequence: TGTGCCAGCAGCTTAGGCAGTCGATTAGGAGCTTTCTTT.